The clone carrying this TCR beta chain was seen just once. What it recognizes is unknown. The data were produced by immunoSEQ multiplex PCR, yet TCRdb's version contains in-frame clones alone and is incomplete. Here the sample spans just under 45,000 clones, approximately 67% being singletons. The sample comes from a study of radiotherapy plus CTLA-4 blockade in lung cancer. Overall study: Objective response was observed in roughly a sixth of patients, and disease control in approximately 30%. Study-wide results and limits: Radiotherapy was combined with ipilimumab, and tumor-derived TCR clones then expanded in blood.

The germline gives CDR1 SGHRS, CDR2 YFSETQ. The CDR3 is 15 amino acids. Trimming at V came to 0 bases and at J to 2 bases, leaving 5 bases not matched to a gene. V is TRBV5-1 and J is TRBJ2-7; 7 bases line up with TRBD1. The receptor was isolated from a human donor with non-small cell lung cancer who had a partial response to radiotherapy plus ipilimumab. The source material was peripheral blood, sampled from a patient treated with radiotherapy plus ipilimumab. CDR3 sequence: CASSLGWDSTYEQYF. DNA for the CDR3: TGCGCCAGCAGCTTGGGTTGGGACAGCACCTACGAGCAGTACTTC.